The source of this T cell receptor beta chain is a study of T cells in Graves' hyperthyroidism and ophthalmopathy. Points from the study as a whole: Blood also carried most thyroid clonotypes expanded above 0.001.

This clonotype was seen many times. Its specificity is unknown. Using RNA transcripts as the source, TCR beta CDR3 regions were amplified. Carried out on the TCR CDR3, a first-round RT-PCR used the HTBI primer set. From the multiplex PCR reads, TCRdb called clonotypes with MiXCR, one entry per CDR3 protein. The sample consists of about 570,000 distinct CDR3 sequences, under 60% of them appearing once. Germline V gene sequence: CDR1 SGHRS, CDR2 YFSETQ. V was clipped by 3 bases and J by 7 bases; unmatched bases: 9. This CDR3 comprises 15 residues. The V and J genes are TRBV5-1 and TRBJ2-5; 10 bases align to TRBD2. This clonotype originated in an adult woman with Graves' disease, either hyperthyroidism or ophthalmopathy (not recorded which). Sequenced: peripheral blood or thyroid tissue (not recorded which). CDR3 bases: TGCGCCAGCAGCTCAGGACTAGCGGCGATGGGGACCCAGTACTTC. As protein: CASSSGLAAMGTQYF.